These 25 T cell receptor beta chains came from one sample sequenced in a study of cytomegalovirus exposure and HLA in healthy donors. The PCR had 60 Vbeta and 13 Jbeta primers. Method: immunoSEQ multiplex PCR; TCRdb's copy keeps in-frame clones and lacks some. The table includes about 150,000 clones, 80% detected once. Sample: PBMCs. The receptor source for this set is a man younger than 45 in good health and CMV-seropositive.

The table lists this clone with a few counts. This chain links TRBV29-1 with TRBJ1-1, with D hard to call. With 4 bases removed from V and 11 bases from J, the gap between germline ends came to 14 bases. The CDR3 extends over 11 amino acids. Germline CDR1 reads SQVTM; CDR2 reads ANQGSEA. The CDR3 DNA follows: TGCAGCGTTGTCGAGGGCCCCCGGGCTTTCTTT. This codes for CSVVEGPRAFF.

This chain uses TRBV18 with TRBJ2-2; 7 bases are shared with TRBD2. Trimming removed 3 bases from V and 7 bases from J; junction bases left unmatched: 8. The CDR3 is made up of 15 amino acids. Germline-derived CDR1 and CDR2 are KGHSH and LQKENI. CDR3: CASSPTGGSGGELFF. As DNA, the CDR3 is TGTGCCAGCTCACCTACCGGCGGGAGTGGCGGGGAGCTGTTTTTT.

The chain recombines TRBV6-5 with TRBJ2-5; D possibly corresponds to TRBD2 (5 bases). The germline gives CDR1 MNHEY, CDR2 SVGAGI. This CDR3 has 16 amino acids. Trimming took off 4 bases at V and 2 bases at J, with 17 bases between the two ends. CDR3 in amino acids: CASSSASQTDQETQYF. The CDR3 DNA is TGTGCCAGCAGTTCGGCTAGCCAAACCGATCAAGAGACCCAGTACTTC.

This clone was observed once. In DNA, the CDR3 is TGTGCCAGCAGTTTACCAGGGGCCACCTACAATGAGCAGTTCTTC. This sequence encodes CASSLPGATYNEQFF. The gene calls are TRBV28 and TRBJ2-1; D is possibly TRBD1 (6 bases). This CDR3 has 15 amino acids. CDR1 and CDR2 from the germline V gene are MDHEN and SYDVKM. Between the trimmed V and J ends, which lost 2 bases and 2 bases, there was a span of 10 bases.

V and J are TRBV21-1 and TRBJ2-2; TRBD2 reflects the table's D call only, with no check against the DNA. TRBV21-1 is a pseudogene segment. The CDR3 runs 14 residues. CDR3 in amino acids: CASMGLANTGELFF. The CDR3 nucleotides read TGTGCCAGCATGGGACTAGCGAACACCGGGGAGCTGTTTTTT.

This chain joins TRBV7-3 and TRBJ1-2, with 8 bases identical to TRBD1. The CDR3 loop spans 13 amino acids. The V gene end was trimmed by 4 bases and the J gene end by 6 bases; junction bases not matched to a gene: 4. The germline CDR1 and CDR2 sequences are SGHTA and FQGTGA. The CDR3 spells CASSYGQGNGYTF. CDR3 DNA sequence: TGTGCCAGCAGCTACGGACAGGGAAATGGCTACACCTTC.

This chain connects TRBV20-1 to TRBJ2-7; D is unresolved. The length of the CDR3 is 10 residues. Trimming removed 4 bases at V and 7 bases at J, with 8 bases between. CDR1 and CDR2 from the germline V gene are DFQATT and SNEGSKA (reference sequence). The CDR3 loop reads CSATQREQYF. The CDR3, as DNA: TGCAGTGCTACCCAGCGTGAGCAGTACTTC.

The chain links TRBV29-1 to TRBJ2-6, with D perhaps matching TRBD2 (5 bases). The germline V gene encodes CDR1 SQVTM and CDR2 ANQGSEA. This CDR3 region has 16 residues. With 4 bases removed from V and 0 bases from J, the gap between germline ends came to 13 bases. CDR3 region: CSVVGSVVSGANVLTF. The DNA of the CDR3 is TGCAGCGTTGTTGGTAGCGTCGTCTCTGGGGCCAACGTCCTGACTTTC.

The genes are TRBV29-1 and TRBJ2-1, with 7 bases fitting TRBD1. This CDR3 region has 12 residues. The V segment lost 5 bases and the J segment 9 bases; nucleotides outside the gene matches: 7. Looked up from germline, CDR1 is SQVTM and CDR2 is ANQGSEA. CDR3 DNA: TGCAGCGTTTCCCGCAGGGGGTCTGAGCAGTTCTTC. It translates to CSVSRRGSEQFF.

This chain joins TRBV5-1 and TRBJ1-1; tentatively, D is TRBD1 (6 bases). Trimming took off 4 bases at V and 4 bases at J, with 23 bases between the two ends. Germline values: CDR1 SGHRS, CDR2 YFSETQ. The CDR3 spans 17 residues. CDR3 residues: CASSPGGGNFYFTEAFF. Here the CDR3 DNA reads TGCGCCAGCAGCCCGGGAGGGGGGAACTTTTATTTCACTGAAGCTTTCTTT.

V and J are TRBV28 and TRBJ1-2, with unresolved D. V lost 5 bases and J 1 base, leaving 11 bases between the germline ends. Germline V lookup: CDR1 MDHEN, CDR2 SYDVKM. This CDR3 is 14 amino acids long. CDR3 in DNA: TGTGCCAGCAGTGTGGAGAGTGGTAACTATGGCTACACCTTC. Its translation is CASSVESGNYGYTF.

The rearrangement joins TRBV10-3 to TRBJ2-7; a possible D gene is TRBD2 (5 bases). Per germline, CDR1 ENHRY and CDR2 SYGVKD. The CDR3 length is 15 residues. V lost 0 bases and J lost 0, with 9 bases in between. The CDR3 region has the DNA TGTGCCATCAGTGAGTCCAGAGGGAGCTCCTACGAGCAGTACTTC. This codes for CAISESRGSSYEQYF.

The V gene is TRBV2, the J gene TRBJ2-1, with D possibly matching TRBD2 (5 bases). Germline loops: CDR1 SNHLY, CDR2 FYNNEI. This CDR3 has 17 residues. V was clipped by 3 bases and J by 8 bases, with 23 bases between them. CDR3 region: CASSDDLKGESADEQFF. CDR3 sequence (DNA): TGTGCCAGCAGTGACGATCTCAAGGGAGAGTCGGCGGATGAGCAGTTCTTC.

The rearrangement links TRBV6-5 to TRBJ1-4; possibly TRBD1 for D (5 bases). The CDR3 covers 15 residues. Germline values: CDR1 MNHEY, CDR2 SVGAGI. Trimming took 6 bases from V and 4 from J, leaving 15 bases between them. CDR3 amino acids: CASRRTFGGNEKLFF. The DNA of the CDR3 is TGTGCCAGCAGACGTACGTTCGGGGGTAATGAAAAACTGTTTTTT.

The chain couples TRBV6-5 to TRBJ1-3; 8 bases fit TRBD1. This CDR3 has 15 residues. V lost 6 bases, J lost 2 bases, and 6 bases stayed unmatched. In germline, CDR1 is MNHEY, CDR2 SVGAGI. The DNA of the CDR3 is TGTGCCAGCAGACTAACAGGGGGAACTGGAAACACCATATATTTT. Translating gives CASRLTGGTGNTIYF.

This rearrangement joins TRBV5-5 to TRBJ1-1; D perhaps matches TRBD1 (6 bases). Germline V gives CDR1 SGHKS, CDR2 YYEKEE (reference sequence). The CDR3 is 14 amino acids. The V end lost 2 bases, the J end lost 4 bases, and 12 bases lay between the germline ends. The CDR3 nucleotides are TGTGCCAGCAGCTTAAATTCAGGGGCCACTGAAGCTTTCTTT. This gives the protein CASSLNSGATEAFF.

V usage is TRBV29-1 and J usage is TRBJ2-5; D is possibly TRBD2 (6 bases). Trimming cost V 0 bases and J 5 bases, with 13 bases left between them. The CDR3 sequence is 14 residues long. Per germline, CDR1 SQVTM and CDR2 ANQGSEA. This CDR3 is CSVEDYGSWETQYF. CDR3 sequence (DNA): TGCAGCGTTGAAGATTACGGGAGTTGGGAGACCCAGTACTTC.

The CDR3 DNA reads as TGCGCCAGCAGCTTGCAGCGGGAGGCAGATACGCAGTATTTT. It yields the protein CASSLQREADTQYF. V gene TRBV5-1 combines with J gene TRBJ2-3, with 9 nucleotides matching TRBD2. The germline gives CDR1 SGHRS, CDR2 YFSETQ. The V and J ends lost 1 base and 4 bases, in that order; junction bases with no gene match: 1. This CDR3 contains 14 residues. Full variable domain (rest looked up from reference TRBV5-1 and TRBJ2-3): KAGVTQTPRYLIKTRGQQVTLSCSPISGHRSVSWYQQTPGQGLQFLFEYFSETQRNKGNFPGRFSGRQFSNSRSEMNVSTLELGDSALYLCASSLQREADTQYFGPGTRLTVL.

The chain joins TRBV5-1 to TRBJ2-7, with 11 bases lining up with TRBD1. The CDR3 extends over 14 amino acids. Germline V lookup: CDR1 SGHRS, CDR2 YFSETQ. The V segment lost 4 bases and the J segment 6 bases; nucleotides outside the gene matches: 6. The CDR3 DNA follows: TGCGCCAGCAGCCAAGGACAGGGGGCTGTCGAGCAGTACTTC. This gives the protein CASSQGQGAVEQYF.

This clone was seen a single time. The rearrangement joins TRBV5-1 to TRBJ2-1; 10 nucleotides line up with TRBD1. This CDR3 is built from 15 residues. From germline, CDR1 is SGHRS and CDR2 YFSETQ. The ends lost 1 base at V and 9 bases at J; junction bases unmatched: 7. The DNA for the CDR3 is TGCGCCAGCAGCTTGAGGCGACAGGGGGCGTTTGAGCAGTTCTTC. Protein sequence: CASSLRRQGAFEQFF.

This sequence joins TRBV7-2 and TRBJ2-7; 7 nucleotides line up with TRBD1. With V trimmed by 5 bases and J by 0 bases, 4 bases remained unmatched. Germline assignment: CDR1 SGHTA and CDR2 FQGNSA. The CDR3 runs to 14 residues. The CDR3 region has the DNA TGTGCCAGCAGCCACCGGGACAGCTCCTACGAGCAGTACTTC. Translation: CASSHRDSSYEQYF.

The table lists this clone with a few counts. This chain joins TRBV18 and TRBJ2-1; D may be TRBD1 (5 bases). Deletions cut 5 bases from V and 9 bases from J, with 14 bases between. The CDR3 length is 13 residues. CDR1 and CDR2 (germline): KGHSH, LQKENI. This CDR3 is CASSDRQSSEQFF. The DNA of the CDR3 is TGTGCCAGCTCAGACAGACAGAGCAGTGAGCAGTTCTTC.

The V gene is TRBV15, the J gene TRBJ2-3; 9 bases are shared with TRBD2. The CDR3 is made up of 15 amino acids. In germline, CDR1 is LNHNV, CDR2 YYDKDF (reference sequence). The J segment lost 1 base and the V segment lost 4 bases, leaving 3 bases of the junction unmatched. The CDR3 nucleotides are TGTGCCACCAGCACCAGGACTAGCGGCACAGATACGCAGTATTTT. Translated, it gives CATSTRTSGTDTQYF.

The genes are TRBV10-3 and TRBJ2-7, with 10 bases lining up with TRBD1. The germline CDR1 and CDR2 sequences are ENHRY and SYGVKD. This CDR3 is built from 15 residues. V was pared by 3 bases and J by 1 base, with 3 bases of the junction left unmatched. The CDR3, as DNA: TGTGCCATCAGTGAACGGGACAGGGGTTCCTACGAGCAGTACTTC. Translation: CAISERDRGSYEQYF.

The V and J genes are TRBV9 and TRBJ1-4, with 7 bases matching TRBD1. The CDR3 is 14 amino acids. CDR1 and CDR2 (germline): SGDLS, YYNGEE. V lost 4 bases and J lost 5; bases outside the gene matches: 5. The CDR3 loop reads CASSPRQGNEKLFF. Here the CDR3 DNA reads TGTGCCAGCAGCCCCAGACAGGGAAATGAAAAACTGTTTTTT.